The next 15 T cell receptor beta chains were all read from a single sample in a study of blood T cell repertoires in COVID-19. TCRdb's copy holds only in-frame clones and misses some; the assay was immunoSEQ multiplex PCR. The sample has under 200,000 clones, about 80% seen once; the top ten hold less than 3%. The sequenced sample consisted of peripheral blood. The receptors were sampled from a human donor with acute or convalescent COVID-19. The donor label of this sample is uncertain.

CDR3 sequence (DNA): TGTGCCAGCAGCACTACCCGGTTCGCTGAAGCTTTCTTT. Translated: CASSTTRFAEAFF. The chain joins TRBV28 to TRBJ1-1, with D hard to call. Trimming removed 6 bases at V and 6 bases at J, with 14 bases between. There are 13 residues in the CDR3. Germline values: CDR1 MDHEN, CDR2 SYDVKM.

The CDR3: CASSSQPPGQGREVDNSPLHF. The CDR3 nucleotides read TGTGCCAGCAGTTCCCAACCCCCAGGACAGGGCAGGGAAGTGGATAATTCACCCCTCCACTTT. V and J are TRBV27 and TRBJ1-6; the match to TRBD1 covers 8 bases. Losses at the gene ends were 4 bases for V and 5 bases for J; bases not matched to a gene: 22. Looked up from germline, CDR1 is MNHEY and CDR2 is SMNVEV (reference sequence). There are 21 residues in the CDR3.

This clone has a handful of counts. The J gene is TRBJ2-2, the V gene TRBV28; TRBD2 matches at 8 bases. Germline V gene data show CDR1 as MDHEN and CDR2 as SYDVKM. V trimming: 8 bases; J trimming: 1 base; junction bases outside the gene matches: 9. The CDR3 sequence is 16 residues long. The CDR3 reads CASLPGGTLNTGELFF. The DNA of the CDR3 is TGTGCCAGCCTACCGGGGGGGACACTGAACACCGGGGAGCTGTTTTTT.

This chain uses TRBV11-3 with TRBJ2-1; possibly TRBD2 for D (5 bases). With 0 bases removed from V and 3 bases from J, the gap between germline ends came to 6 bases. This CDR3 is built from 14 residues. From germline, CDR1 is SGHNT and CDR2 YENEEA. CDR3 protein: CASSLDGDYNEQFF. For the CDR3, the DNA is TGTGCCAGCAGCTTAGACGGGGACTACAATGAGCAGTTCTTC.

The chain uses TRBV28 and TRBJ2-5; tentative D call: TRBD1 (5 bases). With 3 bases removed from V and 2 bases from J, the gap between germline ends came to 13 bases. Germline CDR1 is MDHEN and CDR2 is SYDVKM. This CDR3 is 15 amino acids long. The CDR3 DNA follows: TGTGCCAGCAGTTTTCCGGCAGGGTCTCAAGAGACCCAGTACTTC. It encodes CASSFPAGSQETQYF.

This clone appeared once. For the CDR3, the DNA is TGTGCCAGCAGTTTTAAGCGGGGAGTATATGCTTTCTTT. Amino acids: CASSFKRGVYAFF. V and J are TRBV28 and TRBJ1-1; D remains unclear. This CDR3 is built from 13 residues. Germline CDR1 MDHEN, CDR2 SYDVKM. Trimming left V 3 bases short and J 11 bases short, with 16 bases between. Based on the CDR3 plus reference TRBV28 and TRBJ1-1, the full variable domain is DVKVTQSSRYLVKRTGEKVFLECVQDMDHENMFWYRQDPGLGLRLIYFSYDVKMKEKGDIPEGYSVSREKKERFSLILESASTNQTSMYLCASSFKRGVYAFFGQGTRLTVV.

The table lists this clone with a few counts. V is TRBV27 and J is TRBJ2-7; TRBD2 agrees at 10 bases. The CDR3 covers 14 residues. Germline CDR1 is MNHEY and CDR2 is SMNVEV (reference sequence). With 6 bases clipped from V and 7 bases from J, the junction kept 9 bases outside the gene matches. CDR3 amino acids: CASRPLAGVGEQYF. CDR3 DNA sequence: TGTGCCAGCAGGCCTCTAGCGGGAGTAGGAGAGCAGTACTTC.

This sequence joins TRBV12-5 and TRBJ2-1; 10 nucleotides line up with TRBD2. Trimming took 7 bases from V and 4 from J; bases not matched to a gene: 7. The CDR3 has 15 amino acids. Germline V CDR1 and CDR2: LGHNT, FRNRAP. The CDR3 region is CASARWTSGYNEQFF. CDR3 bases: TGTGCTAGTGCCCGGTGGACTAGCGGATACAATGAGCAGTTCTTC.

This chain connects TRBV4-2 to TRBJ2-5; the match to TRBD2 covers 16 bases. The CDR3 is 17 residues long. Per germline, CDR1 LGHNA and CDR2 YNFKEQ. Trimming removed 3 bases from V and 1 base from J; junction bases left unmatched: 2. DNA for the CDR3: TGTGCCAGCAGCCAGGGGACTAGCGGGAGGGCCCAAGAGACCCAGTACTTC. It translates to CASSQGTSGRAQETQYF.

This sequence joins TRBV28 and TRBJ1-4; D uncertain. CDR1 and CDR2 from the germline V gene are MDHEN and SYDVKM. CDR3 size: 11 residues. The V and J ends lost 10 bases and 11 bases respectively, with 14 bases between them. The CDR3 DNA is TGTGCCATCGCCGAGGGTCCGAAACTGTTTTTT. This gives the protein CAIAEGPKLFF.

The CDR3 bases are TGTGCCAGCAGGGGACAGGTACGAAGTTCACCCCTCCACTTT. Its translation is CASRGQVRSSPLHF. The rearrangement links TRBV28 to TRBJ1-6, with TRBD1 matching 8 bases. The J segment lost 9 bases and the V segment lost 6 bases, leaving 7 bases of the junction unmatched. Germline-derived CDR1 and CDR2 are MDHEN and SYDVKM. The CDR3 has 14 amino acids.

The chain employs TRBV20-1 and TRBJ1-6; a possible D gene is TRBD1 (6 bases). This CDR3 region has 14 residues. In germline, CDR1 is DFQATT, CDR2 SNEGSKA (reference sequence). Trimming took 3 bases from V and 9 from J, leaving 15 bases between them. The CDR3 DNA reads as TGCAGTGCTAGTGGGGGGCCCGTTCTTTCACCCCTCCACTTT. Translated, it gives CSASGGPVLSPLHF.

The gene calls are TRBV5-1 and TRBJ2-7, with 10 bases matching TRBD1. V shed 7 bases and J 2 bases; nucleotides not matched to a gene: 6. The CDR3 extends over 14 amino acids. Germline CDR1 reads SGHRS; CDR2 reads YFSETQ. The CDR3 DNA sequence: TGCGCCAGCGGCCGGGACAGGGGCACCTACGAGCAGTACTTC. This translates into CASGRDRGTYEQYF.

The gene calls are TRBV13 and TRBJ2-2; 9 bases line up with TRBD2. Germline CDR1 is PRHDT and CDR2 is FYEKMQ (reference sequence). The CDR3 is 17 residues long. V was clipped by 0 bases and J by 5 bases; unmatched bases: 7. The CDR3 nucleotides read TGTGCCAGCAGCTTAGGCCGGCGGGGGGGCTGGACCGGGGAGCTGTTTTTT. This encodes CASSLGRRGGWTGELFF. Combining the CDR3 with reference TRBV13 and TRBJ2-2 gives the whole variable domain AAGVIQSPRHLIKEKRETATLKCYPIPRHDTVYWYQQGPGQDPQFLISFYEKMQSDKGSIPDRFSAQQFSDYHSELNMSSLELGDSALYFCASSLGRRGGWTGELFFGEGSRLTVL.

This sequence joins TRBV30 and TRBJ1-2, with 7 nucleotides matching TRBD1. CDR1 is GTSNPN and CDR2 is SVGIG in the germline V gene (reference sequence). This CDR3 region has 13 residues. Germline trimming cut 8 bases from V and 8 bases from J; bases unmatched to any gene: 14. This CDR3 is CARGREGAGGYTF. The CDR3 DNA reads as TGTGCCCGGGGACGGGAGGGGGCTGGAGGCTACACCTTC.